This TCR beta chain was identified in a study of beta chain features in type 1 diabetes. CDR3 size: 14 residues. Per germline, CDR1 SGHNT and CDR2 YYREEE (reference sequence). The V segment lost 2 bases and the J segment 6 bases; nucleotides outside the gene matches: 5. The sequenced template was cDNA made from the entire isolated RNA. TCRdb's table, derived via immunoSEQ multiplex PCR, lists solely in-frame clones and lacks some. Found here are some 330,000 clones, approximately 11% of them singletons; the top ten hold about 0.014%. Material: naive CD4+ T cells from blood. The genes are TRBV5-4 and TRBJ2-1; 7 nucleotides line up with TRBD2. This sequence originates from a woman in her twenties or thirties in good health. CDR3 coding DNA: TGTGCCAGCAGCTTTCCGGGAGGTCTCAATGAGCAGTTCTTC. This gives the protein CASSFPGGLNEQFF.